One T cell receptor beta chain is described in this entry. The protocol was immunoSEQ multiplex PCR, while the TCRdb copy is restricted to in-frame clones and leaves out a portion. This table holds 110,000 to 150,000 clones, about nine tenths found once. The sample comes from a study of control samples from healthy donors and cancer patients. CDR3 length: 14 residues. Germline V lookup: CDR1 SGHTA, CDR2 FQGNSA. J gave up 4 bases and V 7 bases, and 7 bases lay outside the gene matches. This sequence joins TRBV7-2 and TRBJ2-1; TRBD1 matches at 7 bases. Sequencing used blood. The TCR comes from a man aged 30-40 years in good health. DNA for the CDR3: TGTGCCAGCAACCTGGGACAGCTATACAATGAGCAGTTCTTC. Residues: CASNLGQLYNEQFF.